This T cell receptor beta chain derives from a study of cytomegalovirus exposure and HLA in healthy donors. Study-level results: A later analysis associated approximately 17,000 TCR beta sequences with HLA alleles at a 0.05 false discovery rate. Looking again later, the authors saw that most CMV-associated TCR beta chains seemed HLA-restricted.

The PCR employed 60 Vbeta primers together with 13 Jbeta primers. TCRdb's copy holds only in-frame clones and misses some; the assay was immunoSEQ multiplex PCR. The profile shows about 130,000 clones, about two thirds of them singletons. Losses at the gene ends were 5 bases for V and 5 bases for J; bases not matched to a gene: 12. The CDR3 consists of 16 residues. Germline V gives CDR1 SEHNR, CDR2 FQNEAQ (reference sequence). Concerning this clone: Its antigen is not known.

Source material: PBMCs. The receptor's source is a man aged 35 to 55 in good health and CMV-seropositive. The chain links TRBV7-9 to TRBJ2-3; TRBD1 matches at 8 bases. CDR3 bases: TGTGCCAGCAGCACACGGACAGGGCCCCGGGGAGATACGCAGTATTTT. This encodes CASSTRTGPRGDTQYF.